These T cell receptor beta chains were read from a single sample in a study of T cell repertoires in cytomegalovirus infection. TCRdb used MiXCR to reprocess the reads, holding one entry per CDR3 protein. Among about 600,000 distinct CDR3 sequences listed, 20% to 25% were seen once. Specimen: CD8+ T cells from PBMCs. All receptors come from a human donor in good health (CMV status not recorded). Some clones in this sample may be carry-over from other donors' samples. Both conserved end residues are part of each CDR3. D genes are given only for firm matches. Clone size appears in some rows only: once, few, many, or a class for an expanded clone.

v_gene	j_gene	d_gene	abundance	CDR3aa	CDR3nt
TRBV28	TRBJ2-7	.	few	CASRPDLPYEQYF	TGTGCCAGCAGGCCCGACTTACCCTACGAGCAGTACTTC
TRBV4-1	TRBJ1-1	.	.	CASSQKFRTLTEAFF	TGCGCCAGCAGCCAGAAATTTCGGACACTAACTGAAGCTTTCTTT
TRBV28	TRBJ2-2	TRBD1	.	CASSFPIWPGQGAPGELFF	TGTGCCAGCAGTTTCCCAATTTGGCCGGGACAGGGGGCCCCCGGGGAGCTGTTTTTT
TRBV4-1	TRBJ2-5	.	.	CASSQDKSISQETQYF	TGTGCCAGCAGCCAAGATAAGTCCATCTCCCAAGAGACCCAGTACTTC
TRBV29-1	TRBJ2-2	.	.	CSVVGPLQLDTGELFF	TGCAGCGTTGTGGGGCCCCTACAGTTGGACACCGGGGAGCTGTTTTTT
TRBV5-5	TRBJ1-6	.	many	CASSQERSSYNSPLHF	TGTGCCAGCAGCCAGGAGAGGAGCTCCTATAATTCACCCCTCCACTTT
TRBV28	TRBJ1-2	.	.	CASSSPSQGFNYGYTF	TGTGCCAGCAGTTCACCCTCACAGGGCTTTAACTATGGCTACACCTTC
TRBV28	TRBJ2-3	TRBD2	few	CASSHERGSGATDTQYF	TGTGCCAGCAGTCACGAAAGGGGAAGCGGGGCGACAGATACGCAGTATTTT
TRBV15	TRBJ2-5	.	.	CATSRPGSKATQYF	TGTGCCACCAGCAGACCAGGGAGTAAGGCGACCCAGTACTTC
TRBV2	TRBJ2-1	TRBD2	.	CASGLTSGSYNEQFF	TGTGCCAGCGGCCTGACTAGCGGCTCCTACAATGAGCAGTTCTTC
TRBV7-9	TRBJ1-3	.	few	CASSLGLHTIYF	TGTGCCAGCAGCTTGGGGTTGCACACCATATATTTT
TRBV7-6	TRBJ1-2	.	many	CASSSDTLADYGYTF	TGTGCCAGCAGCTCAGACACCCTCGCGGACTATGGCTACACCTTC
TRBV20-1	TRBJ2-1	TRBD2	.	CSARTGGGLDYYYNEQFF	TGCAGTGCTAGAACGGGGGGGGGCCTGGATTACTACTACAATGAGCAGTTCTTC
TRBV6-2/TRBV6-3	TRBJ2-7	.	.	CASSSVPVWVRGSYEQYF	TGTGCCAGCAGTTCAGTCCCCGTGTGGGTTCGGGGCTCCTACGAGCAGTACTTC
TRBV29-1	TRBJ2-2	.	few	CSVGPATGELFF	TGCAGCGTTGGTCCCGCAACCGGGGAGCTGTTTTTT
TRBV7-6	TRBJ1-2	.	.	CASSPPRGGRPRHYGYTF	TGTGCCAGCAGCCCCCCCCGGGGAGGACGCCCCCGTCACTATGGCTACACCTTC
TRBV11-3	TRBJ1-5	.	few	CASSFPYQPQHF	TGTGCCAGCAGCTTCCCTTATCAGCCCCAGCATTTT
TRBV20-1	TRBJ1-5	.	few	CSARGDTEGNQPQHF	TGCAGTGCTAGAGGGGACACCGAGGGAAATCAGCCCCAGCATTTT
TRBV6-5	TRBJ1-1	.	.	CASSYGPGRAAFF	TGTGCCAGCAGTTACGGCCCTGGGAGGGCAGCTTTCTTT
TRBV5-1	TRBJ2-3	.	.	CASRQGSGADTDTQYF	TGCGCCAGCCGCCAGGGTTCGGGGGCCGACACAGATACGCAGTATTTT
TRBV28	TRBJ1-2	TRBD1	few	CASSLLGQVGYTF	TGTGCCAGCAGTTTATTGGGACAGGTTGGCTACACCTTC
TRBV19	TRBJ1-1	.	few	CASSNPPATEAFF	TGTGCCAGTAGCAATCCCCCAGCCACTGAAGCTTTCTTT
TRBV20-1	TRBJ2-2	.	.	CSARRQRAGELFF	TGCAGTGCTAGACGGCAGAGAGCCGGGGAGCTGTTTTTT
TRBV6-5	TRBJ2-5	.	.	CASSTHWQALVKTQYF	TGTGCCAGCAGCACACATTGGCAGGCGCTTGTGAAGACCCAGTACTTC
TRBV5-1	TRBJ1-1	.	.	CASSLAKFPPNTEAFF	TGCGCCAGCAGCTTGGCAAAGTTCCCCCCGAACACTGAAGCTTTCTTT
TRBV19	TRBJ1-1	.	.	CASSLGFRDTEAFF	TGTGCCAGTAGTTTAGGGTTCCGGGACACTGAAGCTTTCTTT
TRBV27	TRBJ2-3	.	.	CASSLEDRYTDTQYF	TGTGCCAGCAGTTTAGAGGACAGATACACAGATACGCAGTATTTT